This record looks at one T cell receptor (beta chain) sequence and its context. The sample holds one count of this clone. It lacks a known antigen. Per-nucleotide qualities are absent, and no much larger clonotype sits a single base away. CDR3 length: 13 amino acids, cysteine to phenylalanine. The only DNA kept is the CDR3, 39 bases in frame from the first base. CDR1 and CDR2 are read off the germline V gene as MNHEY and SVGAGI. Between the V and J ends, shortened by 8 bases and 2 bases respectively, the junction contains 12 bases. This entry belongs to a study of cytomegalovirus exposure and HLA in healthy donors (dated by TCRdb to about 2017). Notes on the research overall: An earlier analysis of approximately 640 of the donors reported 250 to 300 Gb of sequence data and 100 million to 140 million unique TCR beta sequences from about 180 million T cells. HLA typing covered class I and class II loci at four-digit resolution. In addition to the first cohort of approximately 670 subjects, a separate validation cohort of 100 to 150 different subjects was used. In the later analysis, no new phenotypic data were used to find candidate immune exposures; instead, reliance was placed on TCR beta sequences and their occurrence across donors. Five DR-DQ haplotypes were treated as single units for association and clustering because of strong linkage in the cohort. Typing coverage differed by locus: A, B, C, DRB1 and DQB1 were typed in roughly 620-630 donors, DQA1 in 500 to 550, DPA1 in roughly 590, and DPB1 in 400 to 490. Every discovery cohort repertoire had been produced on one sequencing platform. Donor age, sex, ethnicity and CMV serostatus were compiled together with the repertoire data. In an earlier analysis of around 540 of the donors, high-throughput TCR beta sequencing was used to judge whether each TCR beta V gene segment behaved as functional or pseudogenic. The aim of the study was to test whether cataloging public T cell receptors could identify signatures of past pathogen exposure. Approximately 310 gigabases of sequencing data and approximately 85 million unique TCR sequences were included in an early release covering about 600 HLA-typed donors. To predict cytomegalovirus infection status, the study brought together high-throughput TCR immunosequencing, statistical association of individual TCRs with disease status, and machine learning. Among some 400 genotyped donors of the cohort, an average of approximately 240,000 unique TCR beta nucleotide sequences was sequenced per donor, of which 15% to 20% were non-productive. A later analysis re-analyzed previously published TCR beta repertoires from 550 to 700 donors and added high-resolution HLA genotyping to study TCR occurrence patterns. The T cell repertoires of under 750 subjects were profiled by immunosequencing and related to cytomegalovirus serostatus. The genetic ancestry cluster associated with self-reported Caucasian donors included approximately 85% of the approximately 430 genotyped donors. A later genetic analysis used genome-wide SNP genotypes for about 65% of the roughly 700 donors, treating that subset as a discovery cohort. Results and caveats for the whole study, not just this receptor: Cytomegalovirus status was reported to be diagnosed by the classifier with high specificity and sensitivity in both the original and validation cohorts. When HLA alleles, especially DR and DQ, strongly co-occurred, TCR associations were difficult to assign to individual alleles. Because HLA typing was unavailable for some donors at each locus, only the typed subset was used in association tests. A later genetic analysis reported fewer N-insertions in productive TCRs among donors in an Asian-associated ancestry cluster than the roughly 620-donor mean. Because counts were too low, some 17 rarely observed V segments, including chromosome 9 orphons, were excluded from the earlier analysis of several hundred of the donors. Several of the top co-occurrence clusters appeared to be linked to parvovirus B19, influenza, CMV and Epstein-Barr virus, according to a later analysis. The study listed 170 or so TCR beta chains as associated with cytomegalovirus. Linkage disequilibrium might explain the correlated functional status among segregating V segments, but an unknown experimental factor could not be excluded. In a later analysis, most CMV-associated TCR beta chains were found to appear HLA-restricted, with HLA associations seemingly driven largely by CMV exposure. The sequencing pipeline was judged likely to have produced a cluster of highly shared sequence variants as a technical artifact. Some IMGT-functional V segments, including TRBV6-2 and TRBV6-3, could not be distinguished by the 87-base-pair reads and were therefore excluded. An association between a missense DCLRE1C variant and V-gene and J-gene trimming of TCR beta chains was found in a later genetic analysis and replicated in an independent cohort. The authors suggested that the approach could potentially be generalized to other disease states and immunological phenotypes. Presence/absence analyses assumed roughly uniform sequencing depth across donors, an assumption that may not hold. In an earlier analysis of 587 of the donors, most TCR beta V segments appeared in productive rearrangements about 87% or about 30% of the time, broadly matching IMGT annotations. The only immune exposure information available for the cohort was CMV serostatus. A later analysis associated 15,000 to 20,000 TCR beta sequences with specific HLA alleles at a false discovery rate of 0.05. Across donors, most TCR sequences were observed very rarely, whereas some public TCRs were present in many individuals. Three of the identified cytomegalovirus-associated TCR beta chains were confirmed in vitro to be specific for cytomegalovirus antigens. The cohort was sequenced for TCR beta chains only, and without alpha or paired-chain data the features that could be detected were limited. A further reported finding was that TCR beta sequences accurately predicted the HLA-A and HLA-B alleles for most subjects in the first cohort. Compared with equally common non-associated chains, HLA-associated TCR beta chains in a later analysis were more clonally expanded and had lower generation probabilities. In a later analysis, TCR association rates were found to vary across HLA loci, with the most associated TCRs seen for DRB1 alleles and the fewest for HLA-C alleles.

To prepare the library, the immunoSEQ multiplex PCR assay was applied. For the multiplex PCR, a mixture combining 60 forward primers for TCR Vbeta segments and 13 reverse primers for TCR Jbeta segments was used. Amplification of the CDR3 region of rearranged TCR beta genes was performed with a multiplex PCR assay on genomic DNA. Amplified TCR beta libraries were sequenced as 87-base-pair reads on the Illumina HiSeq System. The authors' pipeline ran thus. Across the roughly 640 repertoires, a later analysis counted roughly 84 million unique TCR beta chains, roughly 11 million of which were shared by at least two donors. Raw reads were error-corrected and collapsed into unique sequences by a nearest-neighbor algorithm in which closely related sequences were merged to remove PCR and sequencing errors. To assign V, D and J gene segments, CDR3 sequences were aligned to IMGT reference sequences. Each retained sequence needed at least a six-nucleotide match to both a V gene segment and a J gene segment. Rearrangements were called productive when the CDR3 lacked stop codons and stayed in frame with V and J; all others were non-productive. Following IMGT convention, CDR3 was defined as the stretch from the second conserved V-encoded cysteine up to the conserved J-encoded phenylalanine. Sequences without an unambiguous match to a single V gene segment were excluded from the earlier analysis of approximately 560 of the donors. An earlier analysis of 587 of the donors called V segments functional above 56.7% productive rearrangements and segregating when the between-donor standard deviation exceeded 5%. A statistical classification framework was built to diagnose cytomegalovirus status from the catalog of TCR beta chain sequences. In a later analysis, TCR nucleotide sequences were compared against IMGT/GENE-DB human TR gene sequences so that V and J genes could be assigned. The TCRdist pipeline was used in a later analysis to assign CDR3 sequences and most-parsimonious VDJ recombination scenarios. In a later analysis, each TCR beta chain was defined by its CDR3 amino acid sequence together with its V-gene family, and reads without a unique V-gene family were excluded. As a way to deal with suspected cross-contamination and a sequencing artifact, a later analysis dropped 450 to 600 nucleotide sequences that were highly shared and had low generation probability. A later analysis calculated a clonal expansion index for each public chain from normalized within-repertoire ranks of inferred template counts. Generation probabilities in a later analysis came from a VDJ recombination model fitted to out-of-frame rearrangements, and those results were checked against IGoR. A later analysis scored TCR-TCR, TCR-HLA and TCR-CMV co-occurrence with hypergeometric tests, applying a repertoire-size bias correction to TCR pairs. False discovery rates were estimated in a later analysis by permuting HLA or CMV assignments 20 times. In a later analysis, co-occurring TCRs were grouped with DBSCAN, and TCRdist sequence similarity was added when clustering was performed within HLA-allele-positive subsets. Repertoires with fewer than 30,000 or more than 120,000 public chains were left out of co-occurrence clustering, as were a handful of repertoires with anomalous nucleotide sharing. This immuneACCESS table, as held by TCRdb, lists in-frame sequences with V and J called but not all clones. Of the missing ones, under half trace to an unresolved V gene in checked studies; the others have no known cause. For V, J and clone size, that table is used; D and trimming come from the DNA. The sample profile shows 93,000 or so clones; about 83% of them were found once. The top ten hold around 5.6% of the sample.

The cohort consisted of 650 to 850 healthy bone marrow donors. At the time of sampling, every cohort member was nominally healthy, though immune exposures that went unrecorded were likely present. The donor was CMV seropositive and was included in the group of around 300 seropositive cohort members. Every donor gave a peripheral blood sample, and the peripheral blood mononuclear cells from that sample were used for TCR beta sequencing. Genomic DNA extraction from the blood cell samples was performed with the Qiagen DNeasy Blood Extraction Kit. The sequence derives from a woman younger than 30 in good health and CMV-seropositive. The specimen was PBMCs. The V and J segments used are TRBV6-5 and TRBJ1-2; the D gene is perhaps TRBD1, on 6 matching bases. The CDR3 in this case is CASAIGQNYGYTF. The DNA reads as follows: TGTGCCAGCGCAATCGGACAGAACTATGGCTACACCTTC.